This TCR beta chain derives from a study of CD8+CD57+ T cells in acquired aplastic anemia. Study context: Sorting CD4+ and CD8+ cells gave DNA averaging approximately 3 ug. Average CD4+ read depth in healthy donors was around 10 million reads.

TCR beta VDJ and CDR3 were profiled, and genomic DNA was the template. TCRdb redid the calling of the reads with MiXCR, one entry per CDR3 protein. The sample holds 90,000 to 130,000 distinct CDR3 sequences; 51% are singletons and the top ten take about 32%. The CDR3 is 16 amino acids. The trim removed 4 bases at V and 4 bases at J, leaving 5 bases unmatched. Germline V lookup: CDR1 MGHRA, CDR2 YSYEKL. About this clonotype: What it binds is unknown.

Study-level points and caveats: Patients shared 25 to 35 CD8+ CDR3 sequences with controls.

The TCR was taken from a human donor in good health, serving as a control. The rearrangement joins TRBV4-1 to TRBJ2-4, with 12 positions matching TRBD2. Source material: sorted CD4+, CD8+, or CD8+CD57+ T cells (not recorded which) from PBMCs. The CDR3 is CASSLLGTSGKNIQYF. For the CDR3, the DNA is TGCGCCAGCAGCCTGCTCGGGACTAGCGGGAAAAACATTCAGTACTTC.